The rows below give T cell receptor beta chains drawn from one sample of a study of shared clonotypes between healthy human individuals. Assay: immunoSEQ multiplex PCR; the TCRdb copy retains only in-frame clones and omits some. The profile shows hundreds of thousands of clones, approximately 73% of them singletons. The specimen was memory CD4+ T cells sorted from blood. The receptor source for this set is a woman in her thirties in good health. CDR3s include the opening cysteine and the closing phenylalanine or tryptophan. D genes are given only for firm matches. Some rows mark clone size as missing; the rest say once, few, many or name a class of expanded clone.

J gene	D gene	clone size	V gene	CDR3 protein	CDR3 DNA
TRBJ2-5	-	few	TRBV25-1	CASSIPSRGNQETQYF	TGTGCCAGCAGCATTCCCTCCCGTGGCAACCAAGAGACCCAGTACTTC
TRBJ2-7	TRBD2	once	TRBV7-3	CASSPWGGEQYF	TGTGCCAGCAGTCCCTGGGGGGGCGAGCAGTACTTC
TRBJ2-1	TRBD2	-	TRBV7-8	CASSQPLAGYYNEQFF	TGTGCCAGTTCTCAACCACTAGCGGGATACTACAATGAGCAGTTCTTC
TRBJ2-3	TRBD2	-	TRBV5-8	CATGRVTQYF	TGTGCCACCGGGAGGGTTACGCAGTATTTT
TRBJ2-2	-	-	TRBV28	CASSLVVGNTGELFF	TGTGCCAGCAGTCTTGTTGTGGGGAACACCGGGGAGCTGTTTTTT
TRBJ2-7	-	many	TRBV5-1	CASSTSGPTFSYEQYF	TGCGCCAGCAGCACAAGCGGACCGACTTTCTCCTACGAGCAGTACTTC
TRBJ1-1	-	-	TRBV10-3	CAISVGTGRNTEAFF	TGTGCCATCAGTGTGGGTACAGGGAGGAACACTGAAGCTTTCTTT
TRBJ1-2	-	-	TRBV4-1	CASSHAVLLPGRGYTF	TGCGCCAGCAGCCACGCGGTCCTCCTCCCTGGGCGCGGCTACACCTTC
TRBJ1-1	-	-	TRBV28	CASSQAPREAFF	TGTGCCAGCAGCCAGGCCCCTAGAGAAGCTTTCTTT
TRBJ2-7	-	-	TRBV2	CASREGSYEQYF	TGTGCCAGCAGAGAGGGGAGCTACGAGCAGTACTTC
TRBJ2-7	TRBD1	-	TRBV18	CASSPSAEGANEQYF	TGTGCCAGCTCACCCTCCGCCGAGGGGGCAAACGAGCAGTACTTC
TRBJ2-1	-	-	TRBV7-2	CASSLFFNEQFF	TGTGCCAGCAGCTTGTTTTTTAATGAGCAGTTCTTC
TRBJ2-7	-	few	TRBV14	CASSQGRVYEQYF	TGTGCCAGCAGCCAGGGTCGCGTCTACGAGCAGTACTTC
TRBJ2-1	TRBD2	-	TRBV4-1	CASSQVGLAGARGSYNEQFF	TGCGCCAGCAGCCAAGTCGGACTAGCGGGAGCTCGGGGCTCCTACAATGAGCAGTTCTTC
TRBJ1-6	TRBD1	-	TRBV4-2	CASNEPDRGLRTLHF	TGTGCCAGCAACGAACCGGACAGGGGGCTAAGGACCCTCCACTTT
TRBJ1-2	TRBD1	-	TRBV5-1	CASSRGTDILNYGYTF	TGCGCCAGCAGCCGCGGGACAGACATACTTAACTATGGCTACACCTTC
TRBJ1-1	-	-	TRBV27	CASSSTANTEAFF	TGTGCCAGCAGTTCGACGGCGAACACTGAAGCTTTCTTT
TRBJ1-1	-	-	TRBV5-6	CASSLPGMNTEAFF	TGTGCCAGCAGCTTGCCGGGAATGAACACTGAAGCTTTCTTT
TRBJ2-2	-	few	TRBV5-1	CASSTAAVNTGELFF	TGCGCCAGCAGCACCGCGGCAGTTAACACCGGGGAGCTGTTTTTT
TRBJ2-7	TRBD1	few	TRBV13	CASSLPGGVYEQYF	TGTGCCAGCAGCCTACCAGGGGGAGTCTACGAGCAGTACTTC
TRBJ1-1	TRBD1	-	TRBV19	CASRLTGDTEAFF	TGTGCCAGTAGGCTAACAGGGGACACTGAAGCTTTCTTT
TRBJ1-2	-	-	TRBV7-2	CASSSQGRDVYGYTF	TGTGCCAGCAGCTCACAGGGCCGAGATGTTTATGGCTACACCTTC
TRBJ1-3	-	-	TRBV28	CASRIPAGNTIYF	TGTGCCAGCAGAATTCCTGCGGGAAACACCATATATTTT
TRBJ2-4	-	-	TRBV27	CASSLGRLATVAKNIQYF	TGTGCCAGCAGTCTGGGACGACTGGCGACCGTCGCCAAAAACATTCAGTACTTC
TRBJ2-7	TRBD2	-	TRBV5-1	CASSYTSGISYEQYF	TGCGCCAGCAGTTATACTAGCGGGATCTCCTACGAGCAGTACTTC
TRBJ2-6	-	-	TRBV11-3	CASGPSSGANVLTF	TGTGCCAGCGGTCCCTCCTCTGGGGCCAACGTCCTGACTTTC
TRBJ2-3	-	few	TRBV10-2	CASIQGGDTQYF	TGCGCCAGCATACAGGGAGGAGATACGCAGTATTTT
TRBJ2-5	-	few	TRBV6-1	CASSLTQIGTQYF	TGTGCCAGCAGTTTGACACAGATTGGGACCCAGTACTTC
TRBJ1-4	-	-	TRBV19	CASNGGINEKLFF	TGTGCCAGTAATGGGGGAATTAATGAAAAACTGTTTTTT
TRBJ2-7	-	-	TRBV25-1	CASSRVHEQYF	TGTGCCAGCAGTCGTGTCCACGAGCAGTACTTC